This record looks at one T cell receptor beta chain sequence and its context. Its cognate antigen is unknown. TCRdb independently ran MiXCR on the reads; one entry per CDR3 protein. The sample consists of hundreds of thousands of distinct CDR3 sequences, just under 30% of them appearing once. This entry comes from a study of T cell repertoires in cytomegalovirus infection. For the study at large: Newly reported HLA-C-restricted and thoroughly characterized HLA-B-restricted CMV epitopes were employed. TCR beta signatures that were public indicated CMV infection and matching HLA type.

The CDR3 contains 15 residues. V was pared by 0 bases and J by 7 bases, with 16 bases between. Germline loops: CDR1 LGHDT, CDR2 YNNKEL (reference sequence). Findings and limits, study-wide: The study found HLA-C-restricted CMV-specific TCR beta clonotypes dominating the ex vivo response. Pooled public TCR beta family frequency picked out CMV carriers with the relevant HLA.

The sequences come from cultured PBMCs, collected from culture after CMV antigen stimulation. The TCR was taken from a human donor in good health (CMV status not recorded). Some clones in this sample may be carry-over from other donors' samples. The genes are TRBV3-1 and TRBJ2-7; D unresolved. The CDR3 loop is CASSQDARRAGEQYF. In DNA form, the CDR3 reads TGTGCCAGCAGCCAAGACGCTCGTAGGGCTGGGGAGCAGTACTTC.